Listed below are T cell receptor beta chains from one sample, sequenced in a study of OX40 agonist ivuxolimab in advanced cancers. TCRdb's copy holds only in-frame clones and misses some; the assay was immunoSEQ multiplex PCR. This sample has 40,000 to 50,000 clones, with around four fifths found just once. This specimen was CD4+ or CD8+ T cells sorted from blood, taken in a trial of the OX40 agonist ivuxolimab. The receptors stem from an adult with an advanced solid tumor such as melanoma, head and neck, liver or kidney cancer. The CDR3 runs from the conserved cysteine through the conserved F or W. Each record gives: D gene, clone size, J gene, V gene, CDR3 length, CDR3 DNA, CDR3 protein. A D gene is named only where the DNA matches it firmly. Size tells how often a clone was seen (once, few, many) or the class of an expanded clone, and some rows leave it out.

TRBD1,-,TRBJ1-5,TRBV18,18,TGTGCCAGCTCACCACCGACTAGGGGACAGGGACGGCGACAGCCCCAGCATTTT,CASSPPTRGQGRRQPQHF
TRBD2,once,TRBJ2-2,TRBV5-1,16,TGCGCCAGCAGCTTGGCCTTGACTAGCCTGACCGGGGAGCTGTTTTTT,CASSLALTSLTGELFF
-,-,TRBJ1-5,TRBV30,17,TGTGCCTGGAGTGTAAGACGGACCGGCCCGGGCGATCAGCCCCAGCATTTT,CAWSVRRTGPGDQPQHF
-,-,TRBJ2-7,TRBV30,13,TGTGCCTGGAGTGTTCGTTCGCGGAACGAGCAGTACTTC,CAWSVRSRNEQYF
-,-,TRBJ2-3,TRBV25-1,15,TGTGCCAGCAGTGCCCGTGGCAGTAGCACAGATACGCAGTATTTT,CASSARGSSTDTQYF
-,once,TRBJ2-3,TRBV4-3,15,TGCGCCAGCAGCCAAGCCGGGACTAGCACAGATACGCAGTATTTT,CASSQAGTSTDTQYF
-,-,TRBJ2-1,TRBV7-9,14,TGTGCCAGCAGCTTTCTACGCCCTGACAATGAGCAGTTCTTC,CASSFLRPDNEQFF
-,-,TRBJ1-4,TRBV11-3,15,TGTGCCAGCAGCTTGAGAGGGGGGACTAATGAAAAACTGTTTTTT,CASSLRGGTNEKLFF
-,-,TRBJ2-7,TRBV7-6,14,TGTGCCAGCAGCTTGGGGGACAACAGGGCCGAGCAGTACTTC,CASSLGDNRAEQYF
-,-,TRBJ2-7,TRBV5-8,12,TGTGCCAGCAGCCTACTAAGGGGCGAGCAGTACTTC,CASSLLRGEQYF